The 3 T cell receptor beta chains below all came from one sample that was sequenced in a study of identical twins. TCRdb re-derived calls from the 5' RACE reads in MiXCR, one entry per CDR3 protein. This sample has about 890,000 distinct CDR3 sequences, with around 12% found just once. These records were also assigned to another study, of yellow fever vaccine responses in identical twins.

Sample: PBMCs. These receptor sequences come from a woman aged 18-35 years in good health.

The chain is built from TRBV7-9 and TRBJ2-1; 7 bases align to TRBD2. CDR1 and CDR2 from the germline V gene are SEHNR and FQNEAQ (reference sequence). CDR3 length equals 14 residues. V was clipped by 4 bases and J by 7 bases; unmatched bases: 7. CDR3 region: CASSSGGVGNEQFF. CDR3 DNA sequence: TGTGCCAGCAGCTCGGGGGGAGTAGGAAATGAGCAGTTCTTC.

This clonotype was seen many times. The chain is built from TRBV12-3 or TRBV12-4 and TRBJ2-3; either TRBD1 or TRBD2 may supply D (5 bases each). V dropped 0 bases and J dropped 2 bases, with 15 bases sitting between them. The length of the CDR3 is 17 residues. CDR3 sequence: CASSLALMGDPTDTQYF. As DNA, the CDR3 is TGTGCCAGCAGTTTAGCGCTAATGGGGGACCCCACAGATACGCAGTATTTT.

This clonotype was seen repeatedly, ten times or more. This chain connects TRBV7-9 to TRBJ2-7, with TRBD2 matching over 15 bases. V was pared by 1 base and J by 6 bases, with 1 base of the junction left unmatched. Germline CDR1 SEHNR, CDR2 FQNEAQ (reference sequence). This CDR3 region has 15 residues. The CDR3: CASSLGTSGRAEQYF. The CDR3, as DNA: TGTGCCAGCAGCTTAGGGACTAGCGGGAGGGCCGAGCAGTACTTC.